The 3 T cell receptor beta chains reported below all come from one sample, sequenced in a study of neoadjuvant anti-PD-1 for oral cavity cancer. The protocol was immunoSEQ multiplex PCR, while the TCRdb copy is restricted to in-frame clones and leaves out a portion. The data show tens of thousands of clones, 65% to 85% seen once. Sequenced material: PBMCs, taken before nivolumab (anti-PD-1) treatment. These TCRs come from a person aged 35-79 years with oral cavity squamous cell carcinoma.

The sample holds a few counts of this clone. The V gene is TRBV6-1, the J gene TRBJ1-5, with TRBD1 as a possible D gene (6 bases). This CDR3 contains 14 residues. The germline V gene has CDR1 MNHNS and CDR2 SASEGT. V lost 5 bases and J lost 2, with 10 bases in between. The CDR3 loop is CASSHRDGNQPQHF. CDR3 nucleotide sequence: TGTGCCAGCAGTCACAGGGATGGCAATCAGCCCCAGCATTTT.

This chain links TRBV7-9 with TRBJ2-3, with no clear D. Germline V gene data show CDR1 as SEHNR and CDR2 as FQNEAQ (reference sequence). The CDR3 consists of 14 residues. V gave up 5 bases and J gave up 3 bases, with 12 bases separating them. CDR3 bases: TGTGCCAGCAGCCGAGCCGACACTACAGATACGCAGTATTTT. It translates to CASSRADTTDTQYF.

The DNA for the CDR3 is TGTGCCAGCACCCGGACTAGCGAACATGAGCAGTTCTTC. Protein: CASTRTSEHEQFF. The chain carries TRBV2 and TRBJ2-1, with 9 bases aligning to TRBD2. Germline V gene sequence: CDR1 SNHLY, CDR2 FYNNEI. The length of the CDR3 is 13 residues. The V segment lost 7 bases and the J segment 8 bases; nucleotides outside the gene matches: 6.